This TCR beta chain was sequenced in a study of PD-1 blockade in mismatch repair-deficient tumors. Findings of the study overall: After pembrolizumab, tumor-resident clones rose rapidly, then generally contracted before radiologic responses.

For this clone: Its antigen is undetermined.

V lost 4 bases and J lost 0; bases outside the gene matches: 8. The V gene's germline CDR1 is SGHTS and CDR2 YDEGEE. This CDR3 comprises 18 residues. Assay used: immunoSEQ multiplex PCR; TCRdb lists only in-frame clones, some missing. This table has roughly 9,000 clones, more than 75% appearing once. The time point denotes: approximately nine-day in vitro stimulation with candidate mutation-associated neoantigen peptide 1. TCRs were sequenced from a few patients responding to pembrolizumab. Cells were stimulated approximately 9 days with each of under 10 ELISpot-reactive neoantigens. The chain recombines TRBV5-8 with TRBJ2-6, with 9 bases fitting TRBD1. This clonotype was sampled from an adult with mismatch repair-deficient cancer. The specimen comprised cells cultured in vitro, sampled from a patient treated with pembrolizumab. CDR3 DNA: TGTGCCAGCAGCCCCCGGGACAGGGCCTTCTCTGGGGCCAACGTCCTGACTTTC. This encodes CASSPRDRAFSGANVLTF.